This record covers a single TCR beta chain. What it binds is unknown. Germline V CDR1 and CDR2: SNHLY, FYNNEI. The CDR3 covers 11 residues. V dropped 8 bases and J dropped 5 bases, with 10 bases sitting between them. The source of the sample is a study of shared clonotypes between healthy human individuals. Splitting of CD4+ cells produced CD45RA+ naive and CD45RA-negative memory subsets. Findings of the study overall: For naive CD4 cells, roughly 5% of clonotypes were shared across a handful of donors. Researchers sampled blood only, noting tissue repertoires likely differ. A reduction in generation probabilities was seen for non-shared clonotypes relative to those shared by all four donors.

Measured with immunoSEQ multiplex PCR; TCRdb has only the in-frame clones, and not every one. Among approximately 2,300,000 clones, approximately 90% were seen once, and the ten largest hold approximately 0.39%. The J gene is TRBJ2-7, the V gene TRBV2; D ambiguous. The source of this sequence is a man aged 18-30 years in good health. Some clones in this sample may be carry-over from other donors' samples. What was sequenced was naive CD4+ T cells from PBMCs. Subset indicated: CD45RA+ positively selected. DNA for the CDR3: TGTGCCAGCTCCCCGTGGGACGAGCAGTACTTC. It translates to CASSPWDEQYF.